The subject of this entry is one T cell receptor beta chain. The antigen this receptor binds is unknown. No per-base quality is available; no much larger clone lies one base away. The CDR3 spans 15 residues, from the cysteine through the phenylalanine. Kept here is only the CDR3 DNA, which spans 45 bases and is read in frame from base 1. V lost 4 bases and J lost 7 bases, and the count of bases not matched to a germline gene is 9. For CDR1 and CDR2, the germline V gene lists MDHEN and SYDVKM. The entry originates in a study of PD-L1 blockade in urothelial cancer listed by TCRdb under 2017. A note on the overall study: All patients started therapy in the mid-2010s and received atezolizumab 1,200 mg intravenously every 3 weeks. Twenty-five of 29 patients were identified as males with urothelial cancer of bladder origin, and a prior smoking history was reported by 18 of 29 patients. An ECOG performance status of 0 or 1 was recorded for the patients, and 0 to 3 prior chemotherapy regimens had been received by the patients. Blood samples were analyzed at two time points: 3 weeks after treatment start (second dose) and 6 weeks after treatment start. A median of 141,255 T cells and some 82,000 unique TCRs was obtained from blood samples, and a median clonality of approximately 0.077 was observed. Somatic, immune and clinical correlates of response to PD-L1 blockade with atezolizumab in urothelial cancer were the focus of an exploratory multi-omic analysis. TCR sequencing covered pretreatment tumor samples and matched, serially collected peripheral blood taken before and after atezolizumab treatment. Durable clinical benefit was defined as progression-free survival longer than 6 months, and TCR features were also tested against progression-free and overall survival. In the same patients who had TCR sequencing, pretreatment tumors also underwent whole exome sequencing and RNA sequencing. Nine patients reached durable clinical benefit, while 15 to 25 patients did not. Approximately 29 patients had pretreatment blood TCR-seq, roughly 24 had at least one posttreatment blood collection, and roughly 24 had tumor TCR-seq. What the authors observed across the whole study: Small sample size (n ≈ 27) and many exploratory analyses mean the results are intended to be hypothesis-generating. Greater expansion of tumor-associated TCR clones in peripheral blood 3 weeks after the start of treatment was observed in patients with durable benefit (n of about 20, p = 0.022). Improved progression-free and overall survival was found to be associated with pretreatment peripheral blood TCR clonality below the median.

Explained via the paper, the time point label denotes: peripheral blood 6 weeks after treatment start. The cohort included some 30 patients with locally advanced or metastatic urothelial carcinoma who were treated at Memorial Sloan Kettering on a trial protocol. Peripheral blood mononuclear cells were collected pretreatment and during treatment, with between 1 and 8 total time points per patient. The Qiagen DNeasy Blood extraction kit was used to purify genomic DNA from total PBMCs and tumor samples. Collected pretreatment and during treatment, PBMCs were isolated and stored as previously described. Each PCR received spiked-in synthetic TCR analog templates so that absolute template abundance could be estimated from read counts. The immunoSEQ assay was used to amplify TCRbeta CDR3 regions from genomic DNA with bias-controlled V and J gene primers. Rearranged TCRbeta segments were sequenced at approximately 20X coverage. In the source study's methods: Clustering was used to correct sequencing errors, and CDR3s were annotated against IMGT so that V, D and J genes could be assigned. Downstream analyses used only productive TCRbeta rearrangements, leaving out any out-of-frame or stop-codon sequences. To compute clonality, Shannon entropy was normalized by the log of the number of unique productive sequences and then subtracted from one. Clones differing between time points or between blood and tumor were identified using Fisher's exact test with Benjamini-Hochberg correction, with an adjusted p below 0.01 applied as the threshold. TCRdb's version of the immuneACCESS table is confined to in-frame rearrangements and falls short of the full clone set. An unresolved V gene accounts for under half of the shortfall where checked; the remainder is of unknown origin. V, J and clone size were drawn from that table, and D and trimming were deduced from the DNA. Counted in this sample were around 120,000 clones; more than 85% of them appeared once. The top ten clones comprise approximately 1.7% of the sample.

Here the sequenced sample was PBMCs, taken around atezolizumab (anti-PD-L1) treatment. This chain is built from TRBV28 and TRBJ1-5; 8 bases in the junction line up with TRBD1. This receptor was identified in a man in his sixties with urothelial cancer. The CDR3 in this case is CASSSLDRERQPQHF. The nucleotides are TGTGCCAGCAGTTCTCTGGACAGGGAAAGGCAGCCCCAGCATTTT.